One and the same sample provided the 15 T cell receptor beta chains below, sequenced in a study of T-cell reconstitution after alpha-beta-depleted transplantation in children. Using unique molecular identifiers, the investigators prepared the TCRbeta library. TCRdb reprocessed the PCR reads with MiXCR, giving one entry per CDR3 protein. Altogether about 980,000 distinct CDR3 sequences are present, around 30% being singletons, with the ten largest covering about 28%. The material sequenced was PBMCs, mostly from graft donor cells, taken 360 days after TCRalphabeta/CD19-depleted stem cell transplant. These receptors were taken from a boy in the first two years of life who had a stem cell transplant for SCID, so the T cells may come from the graft donor.

The chain links TRBV12-3 or TRBV12-4 to TRBJ2-3, with D maybe TRBD2 (6 bases). This CDR3 contains 16 residues. V was clipped by 6 bases and J by 2 bases, with 18 bases between them. The CDR3 protein is CASSPGLTEITDTQYF. CDR3 nucleotides: TGTGCCAGCAGCCCCGGACTAACTGAAATCACAGATACGCAGTATTTT.

Comment on this clonotype: An end of the junction does not agree with germline; a read error may underlie this. The rearrangement joins TRBV11-2 to TRBJ2-5; D unclear. The CDR3 runs 17 residues. Per the germline V gene, CDR1 is SGHAT and CDR2 is FQNNGV. The CDR3 nucleotides are TGTGCCAGCAGCTTAGTCCCCCACACGGGCCTCCAAGGGACCCAGTACTTC. It translates to CASSLVPHTGLQGTQYF. Full variable domain (missing parts from reference TRBV11-2 and TRBJ2-5): EAGVAQSPRYKIIEKRQSVAFWCNPISGHATLYWYQQILGQGPKLLIQFQNNGVVDDSQLPKDRFSAERLKGVDSTLKIQPAKLEDSAVYLCASSLVPHTGLQGTQYFGPGTRLLVL.

In this sample, this clonotype turned up a few times. The V call is TRBV29-1, the J call TRBJ2-5; 12 bases fit TRBD2. After removal of 7 bases from V and 3 bases from J, the junction contained 9 bases not matched to a gene. The length of the CDR3 is 15 residues. Germline loops: CDR1 SQVTM, CDR2 ANQGSEA. CDR3 DNA: TGCAGCGCCGGACTAGCGGGGCGTCCGAAAGAGACCCAGTACTTC. Its protein is CSAGLAGRPKETQYF.

In its sample, this clonotype was seen a few times. This rearrangement joins TRBV20-1 to TRBJ2-1, with 9 nucleotides matching TRBD2. CDR3 length: 14 amino acids. Trimming at V came to 6 bases and at J to 7 bases, leaving 10 bases not matched to a gene. Germline V CDR1 and CDR2: DFQATT, SNEGSKA (reference sequence). The CDR3 is CSANAGGPRNEQFF. CDR3 DNA sequence: TGCAGTGCGAACGCGGGGGGGCCTAGAAATGAGCAGTTCTTC.

The V and J genes are TRBV24-1 and TRBJ2-3; 14 bases agree with TRBD2. The V gene's germline CDR1 is KGHDR and CDR2 SFDVKD. V lost 4 bases to trimming and J lost 6 bases; unmatched junction nucleotides: 11. The CDR3 contains 18 residues. The CDR3 protein is CATSDLTSGGAGWDTQYF. The CDR3 DNA reads TGTGCCACCAGTGACCTGACTAGCGGGGGGGCAGGATGGGATACGCAGTATTTT.

This chain joins TRBV2 and TRBJ2-5; the match to TRBD1 covers 7 bases. J was trimmed by 2 bases and V by 7 bases; bases with no gene match: 10. Germline CDR1 reads SNHLY; CDR2 reads FYNNEI. The CDR3 runs to 15 residues. CDR3 nucleotide sequence: TGTGCCAGCAAGAGACAGGGCCTAGATCAAGAGACCCAGTACTTC. Amino acids: CASKRQGLDQETQYF.

This clonotype was detected a few times. The V and J genes are TRBV14 and TRBJ1-1; 9 nucleotides agree with TRBD1. V lost 1 base and J lost 1; bases outside the gene matches: 4. The CDR3 length is 16 residues. CDR1 is SGHDN, CDR2 FVKESK, per germline. CDR3 in DNA: TGTGCCAGCAGCCAAGTGCTGGGACAGGGGAACACTGAAGCTTTCTTT. Its translation: CASSQVLGQGNTEAFF.

In DNA form, the CDR3 reads TGTGCCAGCAGTCCCCTGGGACAGGGGGTCACTGAAGCTTTCTTT. Amino acids: CASSPLGQGVTEAFF. The rearrangement joins TRBV2 to TRBJ1-1, with TRBD1 identical over 11 bases. V shed 5 bases and J 4 bases; nucleotides not matched to a gene: 6. Germline-derived CDR1 and CDR2 are SNHLY and FYNNEI. CDR3 length: 15 amino acids.

This clonotype was detected a few times. This chain connects TRBV6-5 to TRBJ1-2; no clear D. The CDR3 spans 11 residues. Germline values: CDR1 MNHEY, CDR2 SVGAGI. V was shortened by 8 bases and J by 0 bases, with 4 bases between the two germline ends. The CDR3 region is CASQANYGYTF. The CDR3 DNA follows: TGTGCCAGCCAGGCTAACTATGGCTACACCTTC.

The V gene is TRBV2, the J gene TRBJ1-1; D not certain. The V gene's germline CDR1 is SNHLY and CDR2 FYNNEI. This CDR3 has 14 residues. The V end lost 8 bases, the J end lost 2 bases, and 15 bases lay between the germline ends. CDR3 nucleotide sequence: TGTGCCAGCGAAAAAGACGGGGTTAACACTGAAGCTTTCTTT. Amino acids: CASEKDGVNTEAFF.

CDR3 protein: CASAPVPPSEKLFF. The CDR3 nucleotides read TGCGCCAGCGCCCCAGTCCCCCCATCAGAAAAACTGTTTTTT. The chain is built from TRBV5-1 and TRBJ1-4; D remains ambiguous. Trimming removed 7 bases at V and 8 bases at J, with 18 bases between. Germline CDR1 is SGHRS and CDR2 is YFSETQ. The CDR3 totals 14 residues.

This clonotype was picked up a small number of times. The J gene is TRBJ2-7, the V gene TRBV12-3 or TRBV12-4; D is possibly TRBD1 (6 bases). CDR3 length equals 13 residues. V gave up 4 bases and J gave up 6 bases, with 13 bases separating them. For the CDR3, the DNA is TGTGCCAGCAGTTACGGACAGATCGGCGAGCAGTACTTC. Its translation: CASSYGQIGEQYF.

The table lists this clonotype with a few counts. This chain joins TRBV12-3 or TRBV12-4 and TRBJ2-1, with D unresolved. There are 12 residues in the CDR3. The V end lost 3 bases, the J end lost 7 bases, and 7 bases lay between the germline ends. The CDR3 reads CASSLSWNEQFF. CDR3 bases: TGTGCCAGCAGTTTGTCCTGGAATGAGCAGTTCTTC.

This clonotype was observed a few times. The chain carries TRBV5-1 and TRBJ2-2, with 11 bases aligning to TRBD1. The CDR3 spans 16 residues. Germline CDR1 SGHRS, CDR2 YFSETQ. V shed 7 bases and J 4 bases; nucleotides not matched to a gene: 9. The CDR3 DNA reads as TGCGCCAGCGGACAGGGGGCGCATTTAAGCACCGGGGAGCTGTTTTTT. This codes for CASGQGAHLSTGELFF.

This clonotype was seen only a few times. This chain links TRBV7-2 with TRBJ2-2; D not resolved. Per germline, CDR1 SGHTA and CDR2 FQGNSA. The CDR3 sequence is 13 residues long. V was pared by 6 bases and J by 5 bases, with 10 bases between. For the CDR3, the DNA is TGTGCCAGCAGGCCAGGCAGAACCGGGGAGCTGTTTTTT. As protein: CASRPGRTGELFF.